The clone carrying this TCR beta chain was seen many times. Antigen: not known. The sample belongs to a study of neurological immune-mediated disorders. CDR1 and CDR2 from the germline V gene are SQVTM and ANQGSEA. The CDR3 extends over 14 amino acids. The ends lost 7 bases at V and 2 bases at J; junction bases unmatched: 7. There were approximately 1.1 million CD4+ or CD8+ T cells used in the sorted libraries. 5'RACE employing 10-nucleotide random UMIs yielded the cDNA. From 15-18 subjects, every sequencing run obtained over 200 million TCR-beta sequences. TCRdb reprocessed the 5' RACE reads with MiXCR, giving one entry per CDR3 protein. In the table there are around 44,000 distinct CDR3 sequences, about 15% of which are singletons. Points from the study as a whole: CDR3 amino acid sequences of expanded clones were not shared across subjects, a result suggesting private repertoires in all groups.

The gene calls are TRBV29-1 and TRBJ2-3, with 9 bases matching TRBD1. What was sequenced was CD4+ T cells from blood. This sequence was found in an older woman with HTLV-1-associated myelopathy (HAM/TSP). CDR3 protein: CSDLDRGATDTQYF. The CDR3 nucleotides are TGCAGCGACCTGGACAGGGGAGCCACAGATACGCAGTATTTT.